What follows are 19 T cell receptor beta chains derived from one specimen sequenced in a study of cytomegalovirus exposure and HLA in healthy donors. In the PCR, 60 Vbeta and 13 Jbeta primers were used. This table comes from immunoSEQ multiplex PCR, and its TCRdb copy is limited to in-frame clones, with some not included. The sample has about 160,000 clones, roughly 85% seen once. Sequenced material: PBMCs. These receptor sequences come from a male donor in good health and CMV-seropositive.

The rearrangement joins TRBV7-2 to TRBJ2-7, with 8 bases matching TRBD2. The CDR3 length is 15 residues. In germline, CDR1 is SGHTA, CDR2 FQGNSA. Trimming at V came to 5 bases and at J to 3 bases, leaving 9 bases not matched to a gene. The CDR3 loop is CASSPTGTSNYEQYF. For the CDR3, the DNA is TGTGCCAGCAGCCCTACCGGGACTAGTAACTACGAGCAGTACTTC.

The chain is built from TRBV10-3 and TRBJ1-5; TRBD1 matches 8 bases. V shed 6 bases and J 4 bases; nucleotides not matched to a gene: 2. Germline-derived CDR1 and CDR2 are ENHRY and SYGVKD. This CDR3 contains 13 residues. CDR3 sequence: CAIRGQGNQPQHF. The CDR3, as DNA: TGTGCCATCAGAGGACAGGGTAATCAGCCCCAGCATTTT.

The chain is built from TRBV4-1 and TRBJ2-7; D perhaps matches TRBD2 (6 bases). Germline loops: CDR1 MGHRA, CDR2 YSYEKL. The CDR3 is 16 amino acids. Trimming pared 1 base from V and 0 bases from J, leaving 13 bases between. CDR3 coding DNA: TGCGCCAGCAGCCAAGGTAGCGGAGTATTCTCCTACGAGCAGTACTTC. Translated: CASSQGSGVFSYEQYF.

This chain joins TRBV7-8 and TRBJ2-7; 7 nucleotides agree with TRBD1. Germline CDR1 and CDR2: SGHVS and FQNEAQ. This CDR3 contains 15 residues. With 1 base clipped from V and 7 bases from J, the junction kept 10 bases outside the gene matches. The DNA for the CDR3 is TGTGCCAGCAGCTTAGTTGGGGGACAGTTAAGAGAGCAGTACTTC. Translating gives CASSLVGGQLREQYF. Variable domain in full (rest from reference TRBV7-8 and TRBJ2-7): GAGVSQSPRYKVAKRGQDVALRCDPISGHVSLFWYQQALGQGPEFLTYFQNEAQLDKSGLPSDRFFAERPEGSVSTLKIQRTQQEDSAVYLCASSLVGGQLREQYFGPGTRLTVT.

The chain combines TRBV7-6 with TRBJ2-5; D ambiguous. Per germline, CDR1 SGHVS and CDR2 FNYEAQ. Trimming left V 1 base short and J 4 bases short, with 16 bases between. The CDR3 contains 16 residues. CDR3 amino acids: CASSLVQSATGETQYF. The CDR3 DNA is TGTGCCAGCAGCTTAGTCCAATCAGCGACGGGAGAGACCCAGTACTTC.

The V and J genes are TRBV5-1 and TRBJ2-7; the D gene is possibly TRBD1 (5 bases). V shed 4 bases and J shed 4 bases, with 6 bases lying between them. CDR1 is SGHRS and CDR2 is YFSETQ in the germline V gene. CDR3 length: 11 residues. Written as DNA, the CDR3 is TGCGCCAGCAGCAGGGGTTACGAGCAGTACTTC. Encoded protein: CASSRGYEQYF.

The chain has TRBV19 and TRBJ1-1; the D gene is possibly TRBD1 (5 bases). The CDR3 runs 17 residues. Germline values: CDR1 LNHDA, CDR2 SQIVND (reference sequence). The germline V and J ends were trimmed by 1 base and 1 base, with 16 bases remaining between them. This CDR3 reads CASSIVFPGRPNTEAFF. The CDR3 bases are TGTGCCAGTAGTATAGTTTTTCCAGGGCGGCCGAACACTGAAGCTTTCTTT.

This sequence joins TRBV7-2 and TRBJ1-1; D remains unclear. The CDR3 runs 14 residues. The germline V gene encodes CDR1 SGHTA and CDR2 FQGNSA. V lost 2 bases and J 0 bases, leaving 7 bases between the germline ends. CDR3 DNA sequence: TGTGCCAGCAGCTTAAGCCTCCTGAACACTGAAGCTTTCTTT. It specifies CASSLSLLNTEAFF.

The CDR3 DNA reads as TGTGCCTGGAGTGTACTATCAGCTCGGGGCTACACCTTC. It encodes CAWSVLSARGYTF. The J gene is TRBJ1-2, the V gene TRBV30; D is unclear. The CDR3 is 13 amino acids. CDR1 GTSNPN and CDR2 SVGIG come from the germline V gene (reference sequence). The ends were cut back, 0 bases at V and 8 bases at J, with 13 bases in the middle.

The chain has TRBV4-3 and TRBJ1-6, with D tentatively TRBD1 (6 bases). CDR1 is LGHNA, CDR2 YSLEER, per germline. Between the trimmed V and J ends, which lost 0 bases and 8 bases, there was a span of 11 bases. This CDR3 has 15 residues. CDR3: CASSQDGGADSPLHF. The CDR3 region has the DNA TGCGCCAGCAGCCAAGATGGGGGGGCGGATTCACCCCTCCACTTT.

This clone was observed once. The chain uses TRBV4-3 and TRBJ2-7, with no clear D. With 1 base removed from V and 6 bases from J, the gap between germline ends came to 19 bases. The germline CDR1 and CDR2 sequences are LGHNA and YSLEER. The CDR3 is made up of 16 amino acids. The CDR3 DNA follows: TGCGCCAGCAGCCAAGCGGCGGATCCGACTCTTGCCGAGCAGTACTTC. This codes for CASSQAADPTLAEQYF.

The V and J genes are TRBV4-1 and TRBJ2-4; 10 bases line up with TRBD1. CDR1 and CDR2 (germline): MGHRA, YSYEKL. V trimming: 4 bases; J trimming: 7 bases; junction bases outside the gene matches: 7. The length of the CDR3 is 15 residues. The CDR3 is CASSLMTGGSNIQYF. The CDR3 bases are TGCGCCAGCAGCCTAATGACAGGGGGCTCGAACATTCAGTACTTC.

This rearrangement joins TRBV2 to TRBJ2-1; no clear D gene. The length of the CDR3 is 14 residues. V shed 6 bases and J shed 8 bases, with 17 bases lying between them. CDR1 SNHLY and CDR2 FYNNEI come from the germline V gene. Here the CDR3 reads CASSPGFAAYEQFF. The DNA of the CDR3 is TGTGCCAGCAGCCCCGGGTTCGCCGCCTATGAGCAGTTCTTC.

The rearrangement uses TRBV7-2 and TRBJ1-2; 9 nucleotides match TRBD1. Germline V lookup: CDR1 SGHTA, CDR2 FQGNSA. The trim removed 3 bases at V and 4 bases at J, leaving 6 bases unmatched. This CDR3 is 15 amino acids long. CDR3 DNA sequence: TGTGCCAGCAGCTTGGAAACGGGACAGGGCTATGGCTACACCTTC. It is translated as CASSLETGQGYGYTF.

In this sample, this clone turned up a few times. The chain is built from TRBV19 and TRBJ1-2; 8 bases align to TRBD1. CDR1 LNHDA and CDR2 SQIVND come from the germline V gene (reference sequence). This CDR3 has 15 amino acids. V trimming: 2 bases; J trimming: 5 bases; junction bases outside the gene matches: 7. CDR3: CASSISAGTGYGYTF. CDR3 nucleotide sequence: TGTGCCAGTAGTATAAGCGCCGGGACAGGTTATGGCTACACCTTC.

The genes are TRBV6-5 and TRBJ2-3; no clear D. CDR3 length: 13 residues. Germline V lookup: CDR1 MNHEY, CDR2 SVGAGI. The V gene lost 5 bases and the J gene lost 1 base, with 7 bases spanning the gap. The CDR3 here is CASSEPGTDTQYF. The CDR3 coding sequence is TGTGCCAGCAGTGAACCGGGCACAGATACGCAGTATTTT.

The rearrangement uses TRBV5-1 and TRBJ2-7; TRBD2 aligns across 8 bases. The CDR3 length is 15 residues. CDR1 is SGHRS, CDR2 YFSETQ, per germline. V trimming: 4 bases; J trimming: 4 bases; junction bases outside the gene matches: 10. The CDR3 loop reads CASSPVAGGRYEQYF. For the CDR3, the DNA is TGCGCCAGCAGCCCCGTGGCGGGAGGTCGTTACGAGCAGTACTTC.

The genes are TRBV2 and TRBJ1-5; D ambiguous. From germline, CDR1 is SNHLY and CDR2 FYNNEI. Trimming took off 5 bases at V and 0 bases at J, with 8 bases between the two ends. The CDR3 length is 14 residues. CDR3 DNA: TGTGCCAGCAGTCCGACACTTAGCAATCAGCCCCAGCATTTT. Protein: CASSPTLSNQPQHF.

J is TRBJ2-7 and V is TRBV4-2; maybe TRBD1 (6 bases). Germline V gives CDR1 LGHNA, CDR2 YNFKEQ. Between the trimmed V and J ends, which lost 2 bases and 0 bases, there was a span of 17 bases. The CDR3 length is 17 residues. The CDR3 reads CASSQSPGTTTSYEQYF. The CDR3 region has the DNA TGTGCCAGCAGCCAAAGTCCAGGGACAACGACCTCCTACGAGCAGTACTTC.